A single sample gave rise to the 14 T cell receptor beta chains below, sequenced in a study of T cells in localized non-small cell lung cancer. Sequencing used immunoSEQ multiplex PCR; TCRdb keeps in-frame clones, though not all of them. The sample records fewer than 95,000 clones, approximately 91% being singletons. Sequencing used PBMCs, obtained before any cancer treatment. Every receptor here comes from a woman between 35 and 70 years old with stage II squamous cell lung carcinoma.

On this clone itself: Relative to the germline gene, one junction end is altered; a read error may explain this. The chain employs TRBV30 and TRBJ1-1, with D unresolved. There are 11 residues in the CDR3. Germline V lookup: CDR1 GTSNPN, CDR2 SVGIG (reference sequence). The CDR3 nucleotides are TGTGCCTGGAGTGTAAGGCAGGTCTACATCTTT. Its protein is CAWSVRQVYIF.

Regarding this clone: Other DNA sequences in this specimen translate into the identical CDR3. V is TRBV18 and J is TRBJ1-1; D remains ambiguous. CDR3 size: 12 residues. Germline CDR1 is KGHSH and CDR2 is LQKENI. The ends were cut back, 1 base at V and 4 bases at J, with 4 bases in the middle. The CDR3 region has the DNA TGTGCCAGCTCACCACAGGGCACTGAAGCTTTCTTT. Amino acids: CASSPQGTEAFF. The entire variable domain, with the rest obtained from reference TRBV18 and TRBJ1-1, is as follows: NAGVMQNPRHLVRRRGQEARLRCSPMKGHSHVYWYRQLPEEGLKFMVYLQKENIIDESGMPKERFSAEFPKEGPSILRIQQVVRGDSAAYFCASSPQGTEAFFGQGTRLTVV.

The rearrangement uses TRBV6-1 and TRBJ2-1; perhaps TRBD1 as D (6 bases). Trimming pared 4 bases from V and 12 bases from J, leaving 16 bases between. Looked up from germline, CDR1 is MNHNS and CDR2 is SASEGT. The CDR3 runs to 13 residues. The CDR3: CASSAVHRESQFF. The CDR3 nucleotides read TGTGCCAGCAGTGCGGTGCACAGGGAGTCGCAGTTCTTC.

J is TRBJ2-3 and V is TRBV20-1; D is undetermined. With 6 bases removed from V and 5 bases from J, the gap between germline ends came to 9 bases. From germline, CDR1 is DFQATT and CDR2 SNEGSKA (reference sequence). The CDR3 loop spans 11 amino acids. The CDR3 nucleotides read TGCAGTGCATCCCTCTTAGATACGCAGTATTTT. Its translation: CSASLLDTQYF.

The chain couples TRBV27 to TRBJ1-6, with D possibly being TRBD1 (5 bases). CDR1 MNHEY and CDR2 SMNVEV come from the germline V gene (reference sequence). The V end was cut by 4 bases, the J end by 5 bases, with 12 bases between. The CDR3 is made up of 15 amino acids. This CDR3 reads CASSYGGAHNSPLHF. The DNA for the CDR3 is TGTGCCAGCAGTTATGGGGGAGCCCATAATTCACCCCTCCACTTT.

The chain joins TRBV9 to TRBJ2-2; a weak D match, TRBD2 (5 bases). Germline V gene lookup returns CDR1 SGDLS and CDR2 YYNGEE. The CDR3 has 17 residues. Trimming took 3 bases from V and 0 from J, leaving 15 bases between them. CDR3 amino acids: CASSGGVWTANTGELFF. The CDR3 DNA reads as TGTGCCAGCAGCGGAGGTGTTTGGACTGCGAACACCGGGGAGCTGTTTTTT. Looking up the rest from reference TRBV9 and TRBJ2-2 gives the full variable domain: DSGVTQTPKHLITATGQRVTLRCSPRSGDLSVYWYQQSLDQGLQFLIQYYNGEERAKGNILERFSAQQFPDLHSELNLSSLELGDSALYFCASSGGVWTANTGELFFGEGSRLTVL.

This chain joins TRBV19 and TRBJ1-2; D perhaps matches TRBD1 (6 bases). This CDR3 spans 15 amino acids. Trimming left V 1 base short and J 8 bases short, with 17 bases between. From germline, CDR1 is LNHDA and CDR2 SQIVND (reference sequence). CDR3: CASSIGRQGKRGYTF. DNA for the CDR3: TGTGCCAGTAGTATAGGTCGGCAGGGGAAAAGGGGCTACACCTTC.

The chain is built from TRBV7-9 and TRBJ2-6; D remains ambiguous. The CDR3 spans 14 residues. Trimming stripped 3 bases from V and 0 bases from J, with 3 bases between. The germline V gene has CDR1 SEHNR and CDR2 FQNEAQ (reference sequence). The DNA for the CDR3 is TGTGCCAGCAGCTTCAGCTCTGGGGCCAACGTCCTGACTTTC. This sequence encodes CASSFSSGANVLTF.

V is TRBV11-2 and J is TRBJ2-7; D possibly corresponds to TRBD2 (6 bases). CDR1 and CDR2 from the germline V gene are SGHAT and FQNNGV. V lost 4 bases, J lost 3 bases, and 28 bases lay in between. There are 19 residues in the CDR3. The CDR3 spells CASSSPWLSGEYRFYEQYF. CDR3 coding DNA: TGTGCCAGCAGCTCCCCCTGGCTTAGCGGCGAGTACCGATTCTACGAGCAGTACTTC.

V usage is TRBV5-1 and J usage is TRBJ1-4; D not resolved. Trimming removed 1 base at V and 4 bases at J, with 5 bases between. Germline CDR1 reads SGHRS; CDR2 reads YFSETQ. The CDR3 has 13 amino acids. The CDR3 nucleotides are TGCGCCAGCAGCTTGCAGGTTAATGAAAAACTGTTTTTT. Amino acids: CASSLQVNEKLFF.

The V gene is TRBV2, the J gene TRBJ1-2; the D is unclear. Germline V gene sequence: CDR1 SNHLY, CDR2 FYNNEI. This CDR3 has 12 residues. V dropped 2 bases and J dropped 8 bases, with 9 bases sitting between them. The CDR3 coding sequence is TGTGCCAGCAGTGAACCGCTTCGGGGCTACACCTTC. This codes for CASSEPLRGYTF.

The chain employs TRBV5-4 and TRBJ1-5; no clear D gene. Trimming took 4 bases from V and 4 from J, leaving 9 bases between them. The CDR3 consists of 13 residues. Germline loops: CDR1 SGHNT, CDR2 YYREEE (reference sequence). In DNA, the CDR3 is TGTGCCAGCAGCCGAGGTCCGAATCAGCCCCAGCATTTT. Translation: CASSRGPNQPQHF.

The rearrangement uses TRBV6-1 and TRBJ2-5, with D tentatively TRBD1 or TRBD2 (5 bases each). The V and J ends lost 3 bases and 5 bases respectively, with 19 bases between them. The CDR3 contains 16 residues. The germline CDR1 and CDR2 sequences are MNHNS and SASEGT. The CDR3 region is CASSDHGTSPVETQYF. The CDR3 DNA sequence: TGTGCCAGCAGTGACCACGGGACCTCGCCCGTCGAGACCCAGTACTTC.

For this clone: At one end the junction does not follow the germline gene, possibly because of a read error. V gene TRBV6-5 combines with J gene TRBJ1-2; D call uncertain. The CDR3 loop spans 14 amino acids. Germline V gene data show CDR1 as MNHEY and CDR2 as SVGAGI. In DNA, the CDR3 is TGTGCCAGCAGCTCCCGGGATCTGGTCTATCGCTACACCTTC. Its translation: CASSSRDLVYRYTF.